One T cell receptor beta chain is described in this entry. The sample originates from a study of T cell changes during pregnancy in multiple sclerosis. CDR3 length: 15 amino acids. The trim removed 0 bases at V and 5 bases at J, leaving 4 bases unmatched. The germline V gene has CDR1 SGHKS and CDR2 YYEKEE (reference sequence). Produced via immunoSEQ multiplex PCR; TCRdb's table is partial and in-frame only. This sample has some 45,000 clones, with roughly 85% found just once. This chain links TRBV5-5 with TRBJ2-5, with TRBD2 matching over 10 bases. Sequencing was performed on CD4+ T cells from peripheral blood mononuclear cells, taken after pregnancy. The sequence derives from a female donor with multiple sclerosis, enrolled in a pregnancy study. CDR3 bases: TGTGCCAGCAGCTTGGCGGGACTAGCGATGGAGACCCAGTACTTC. Protein sequence: CASSLAGLAMETQYF.